The rows below give T cell receptor beta chains drawn from one sample of a study of shared clonotypes between healthy human individuals. TCRdb keeps only in-frame clones here, not all; method: immunoSEQ multiplex PCR. Of millions of clones listed, more than 80% are singletons. Sequenced material: naive CD4+ T cells sorted from blood. These receptors came from a man between 18 and 29 years old in good health. Each CDR3 is given with its conserved first and last residue. D genes are given only for firm matches. A row's size may be missing; if present it is once, few, many or a size class.

j_call v_call clone_size d_call cdr3_nt cdr3_aa
TRBJ2-7 TRBV19 NA TRBD2 TGTGCCAGTAGTTCCGGGGGGGAGCAGTACTTC CASSSGGEQYF
TRBJ2-5 TRBV10-3 NA NA TGTGCCATCAGTGAGTCGTGGCTTGTAGGGGTGACCCAGTACTTC CAISESWLVGVTQYF
TRBJ2-1 TRBV19 NA TRBD2 TGTGCCAGTAGTATCCTAACTAGCGGGGCCTACAATGAGCAGTTCTTC CASSILTSGAYNEQFF
TRBJ2-1 TRBV28 NA TRBD1 TGTGCCAGCAGTCCAGACAGGGGGCACTGGAATGAGCAGTTCTTC CASSPDRGHWNEQFF
TRBJ1-3 TRBV30 NA NA TGTGCCTGGAGTGTATTCGGGTCGAGGGGAAACACCATATATTTT CAWSVFGSRGNTIYF
TRBJ2-3 TRBV4-3 NA NA TGCGCCAGCAGCCAACAGGATAGCACAGATACGCAGTATTTT CASSQQDSTDTQYF
TRBJ1-5 TRBV6-1 NA NA TGTGCCAGCAGCCGGGACACCTCTAGCAATCAGCCCCAGCATTTT CASSRDTSSNQPQHF
TRBJ1-6 TRBV28 NA NA TGTGCCAGCATCCCCTCGGAGGGTCATAATTCACCCCTCCACTTT CASIPSEGHNSPLHF
TRBJ2-7 TRBV7-2 NA TRBD2 TGTGCCAGCAGCCGTAGGACTAGCGGGAGTTACGAGCAGTACTTC CASSRRTSGSYEQYF
TRBJ2-2 TRBV7-9 NA NA TGTGCCAGCAGCTTAGCGCCCACCGGGGAGCTGTTTTTT CASSLAPTGELFF
TRBJ1-3 TRBV6-5 NA NA TGTGCCAGCGGATCGCAGGCGATAGGAGGAAACACCATATATTTT CASGSQAIGGNTIYF
TRBJ2-1 TRBV18 NA NA TGTGCCAGCTCACCTCCAGGGTTGAATGAGCAGTTCTTC CASSPPGLNEQFF
TRBJ2-7 TRBV10-2 NA NA TGCGCCAGCAGAAGAGGGGAATCTTACGAGCAGTACTTC CASRRGESYEQYF
TRBJ1-4 TRBV5-8 NA NA TGTGCCAGCACCCCCGGGACAACAACTAATGAAAAACTGTTTTTT CASTPGTTTNEKLFF
TRBJ1-3 TRBV6-1 NA NA TGTGCCAGCAGTGAAGGGCGCGTCTCTGGAAACACCATATATTTT CASSEGRVSGNTIYF
TRBJ2-1 TRBV10-1 NA NA TGCGCCAGCAGTAATTTAGGTCCTTGGGATGAGCAGTTCTTC CASSNLGPWDEQFF
TRBJ2-6 TRBV18 NA NA TGTGCCAGCTCACCCCCCGTGGGGGGGCCCGTCCCCAACTCTGGGGCCAACGTCCTGACTTTC CASSPPVGGPVPNSGANVLTF
TRBJ1-1 TRBV10-1 few TRBD1 TGCGCCAGCAGTAAGGACAGGCTGAACACTGAAGCTTTCTTT CASSKDRLNTEAFF
TRBJ2-5 TRBV7-2 NA TRBD2 TGTGCCAGCAGCTTAGAACCGACTAGCAGAAACCAAGAGACCCAGTACTTC CASSLEPTSRNQETQYF
TRBJ2-2 TRBV2 NA TRBD2 TGTGCCAGCAGTGAAGTGAAGACTAGCGGGAGAAAGAACACCGGGGAGCTGTTTTTT CASSEVKTSGRKNTGELFF
TRBJ1-6 TRBV29-1 NA NA TGCAGCGTTGATGCGACAGCTAATTCACCCCTCCACTTT CSVDATANSPLHF
TRBJ2-7 TRBV28 NA NA TGTGCCAGCAGTTCTACGACAGGAGCTTTCTACGAGCAGTACTTC CASSSTTGAFYEQYF
TRBJ1-5 TRBV28 NA TRBD1 TGTGCCAGCATGGACAGGGGGTATAATCAGCCCCAGCATTTT CASMDRGYNQPQHF
TRBJ1-1 TRBV6-6 NA NA TGTGCCAGCAGTCCCCGGGACGGGGGGAACACTGAAGCTTTCTTT CASSPRDGGNTEAFF
TRBJ1-4 TRBV10-3 NA TRBD1 TGTGCCATCAGTGAGTTGACAGGGGGTGGTGAAAAACTGTTTTTT CAISELTGGGEKLFF
TRBJ1-1 TRBV5-8 NA TRBD1 TGTGCCAGCAGCCCGGGACAGGGATACACTGAAGCTTTCTTT CASSPGQGYTEAFF
TRBJ2-6 TRBV27 NA NA TGTGCCAGCAGTTCCGCTTCCCGGGGCTCTGGGGCCAACGTCCTGACTTTC CASSSASRGSGANVLTF
TRBJ1-2 TRBV4-2 NA TRBD1 TGTGCCAGCAGCCAAGATAATGTTGGACAGGGCGGTGGCTACACCTTC CASSQDNVGQGGGYTF
TRBJ1-4 TRBV7-8 NA TRBD1 TGTGCCAGCAGCTCTGGGACAGCAACAACTAATGAAAAACTGTTTTTT CASSSGTATTNEKLFF
TRBJ2-3 TRBV4-3 NA NA TGCGCCAGCAGCCAAGACGGTGGAGGAGCACTATATTTT CASSQDGGGALYF
TRBJ1-2 TRBV19 NA TRBD1 TGTGCCAGCAAGTTAGGGGGCAACTATGGCTACACCTTC CASKLGGNYGYTF
TRBJ1-2 TRBV18 NA TRBD1 TGTGCCAGCTCACCACCGCCTGGGACAGGGGGCCACTATGGCTACACCTTC CASSPPPGTGGHYGYTF
TRBJ1-3 TRBV18 NA NA TGTGCCAGCTCACAAGTCAGCTCAGGAAACACCATATATTTT CASSQVSSGNTIYF
TRBJ2-1 TRBV15 NA TRBD1 TGTGCCACGGGAGAGTGGGACAGGGGGATCGATGAGCAGTTCTTC CATGEWDRGIDEQFF
TRBJ2-1 TRBV7-2 NA TRBD1 TGTGCCAGCAGCCCCTCGACAGGGCAAAACAATGAGCAGTTCTTC CASSPSTGQNNEQFF
TRBJ1-2 TRBV14 NA NA TGTGCCAGCAGCCAAGATAACAGGAATGGCTACACCTTC CASSQDNRNGYTF
TRBJ1-2 TRBV4-3 NA TRBD1 TGCGCCAGCAGCCAGGAAGCAGGACAGGGAGGCTATGGCTACACCTTC CASSQEAGQGGYGYTF
TRBJ1-1 TRBV30 few NA TGTGCCTTCACAACAGGGTCGAACACTGAAGCTTTCTTT CAFTTGSNTEAFF
TRBJ2-3 TRBV6-5 NA NA TGTGCCAGCAGGCGGGGAACTAAGGTCGATAATACGCAGTATTTT CASRRGTKVDNTQYF
TRBJ1-6 TRBV4-1 NA TRBD1 TGCGCCAGCAGCCAAGGGCAGGGGGCGAGAGATCATAATTCACCCCTCCACTTT CASSQGQGARDHNSPLHF
TRBJ2-6 TRBV9 NA NA TGTGCCAGCAGCGTTTGGCCGGGGGGGGCCAACGTCCTGACTTTC CASSVWPGGANVLTF
TRBJ2-1 TRBV7-2 NA TRBD2 TGTGCCAGCAGCTGGGGGACTAGCGAAGTCAAAGGGGAGCAGTTCTTC CASSWGTSEVKGEQFF
TRBJ2-7 TRBV6-1 NA TRBD1 TGTGCCAGCAGGCCGGACAGGGGTTACGAGCAGTACTTC CASRPDRGYEQYF
TRBJ2-5 TRBV7-8 NA NA TGTGCCAGCAGCTTTTCCCGATCGGGCGTGAAGTCGGGTGAGACCCAGTACTTC CASSFSRSGVKSGETQYF
TRBJ2-1 TRBV7-8 once NA TGTGCCAGCAGCCCCCATGCTAGCGAAGTAAGGAATGAGCAGTTCTTC CASSPHASEVRNEQFF
TRBJ2-4 TRBV6-6 NA NA TGTGCCAGCAGTTACTCCCACGGAGCCAAAAACATTCAGTACTTC CASSYSHGAKNIQYF
TRBJ1-2 TRBV5-6 NA NA TGTGCCAGCAGCTTGGACGGTAGAGGTGGCTACACCTTC CASSLDGRGGYTF
TRBJ1-2 TRBV6-1 NA NA TGTGCCAGCAGTGAGACCGGGAGAATCTATGGCTACACCTTC CASSETGRIYGYTF
TRBJ2-2 TRBV10-3 NA TRBD2 TGTGCCACTGCCGTACTAGCGGGAGCCGGGGAGCTGTTTTTT CATAVLAGAGELFF
TRBJ2-5 TRBV30 once NA TGTGCCTGGAGTGTACGGGGTACGAAGACCCAGTACTTC CAWSVRGTKTQYF
TRBJ1-3 TRBV2 NA NA TGTGCCAGCGGCGGAGAAGTATTAACGAACTCTGGAAACACCATATATTTT CASGGEVLTNSGNTIYF
TRBJ1-5 TRBV5-1 NA NA TGCGCCAGCAGCACAGAGATCCGGGAGCATTTTCTGTGGAATCAGCCCCAGCATTTT CASSTEIREHFLWNQPQHF
TRBJ2-2 TRBV7-9 NA NA TGTGCCAGCAGCTCTATATTAAGGCTAACGAACACCGGGGAGCTGTTTTTT CASSSILRLTNTGELFF
TRBJ2-7 TRBV5-1 NA TRBD2 TGCGCCAGCAGCCCGGAACCTAGCGGACGCTACGAGCAGTACTTC CASSPEPSGRYEQYF